Each of the 12 T cell receptor beta chains below was sequenced from the same sample in a study of identical twins. TCRdb used MiXCR to reprocess the 5' RACE reads, holding one entry per CDR3 protein. This sample yields 100,000 or so distinct CDR3 sequences, of which about 6.1% are seen a single time; approximately 12% belongs to the top ten. The sequenced sample consisted of memory T cells sorted from blood. The receptors derive from a woman in her fifties or sixties in good health.

This clonotype showed up many times. V gene TRBV9 combines with J gene TRBJ1-1, with D possibly matching TRBD1 (6 bases). CDR3 length: 13 residues. The V gene's germline CDR1 is SGDLS and CDR2 YYNGEE. Between the trimmed V and J ends, which lost 2 bases and 4 bases, there was a span of 9 bases. The CDR3 bases are TGTGCCAGCAGCGTGAGGGGGAGCACTGAAGCTTTCTTT. It yields the protein CASSVRGSTEAFF.

This clonotype showed up many times. The rearrangement links TRBV18 to TRBJ1-4; 9 bases match TRBD1. The V and J ends lost 3 bases and 10 bases, in that order; junction bases with no gene match: 9. There are 15 residues in the CDR3. CDR1 is KGHSH, CDR2 LQKENI, per germline. CDR3 amino acids: CASSPGRTGARKLFF. CDR3 nucleotide sequence: TGTGCCAGCTCACCGGGAAGGACAGGGGCGAGAAAACTGTTTTTT.

This clonotype was detected ten times or more. The chain recombines TRBV20-1 with TRBJ1-6; TRBD1 agrees at 7 bases. CDR1 and CDR2 (germline): DFQATT, SNEGSKA (reference sequence). The CDR3 totals 15 residues. After removal of 5 bases from V and 7 bases from J, the junction contained 11 bases not matched to a gene. The CDR3 spells CSARVTPGGNSPLHF. CDR3 nucleotide sequence: TGCAGTGCTCGAGTTACACCAGGGGGGAATTCACCCCTCCACTTT.

The chain combines TRBV5-4 with TRBJ1-1; tentatively, D is TRBD1 (5 bases). There are 14 residues in the CDR3. Germline values: CDR1 SGHNT, CDR2 YYREEE (reference sequence). Deletions cut 4 bases from V and 0 bases from J, with 10 bases between. CDR3: CASSIPTVNTEAFF. The CDR3 bases are TGTGCCAGCAGCATCCCGACAGTGAACACTGAAGCTTTCTTT.

This clonotype was observed many times. The CDR3 loop is CASGSGMGNEQFF. In DNA, the CDR3 is TGCGCCAGCGGTTCAGGGATGGGGAATGAGCAGTTCTTC. The chain couples TRBV5-1 to TRBJ2-1, with a possible D match to TRBD1 (5 bases). CDR3 length: 13 amino acids. Germline V CDR1 and CDR2: SGHRS, YFSETQ. Trimming shortened V by 7 bases and J by 7 bases, and 15 bases separated the two germline ends.

This clonotype was counted many times. The chain uses TRBV29-1 and TRBJ2-1; 7 bases match TRBD2. After removal of 7 bases from V and 5 bases from J, the junction contained 5 bases not matched to a gene. The length of the CDR3 is 12 residues. CDR1 is SQVTM and CDR2 is ANQGSEA in the germline V gene. The CDR3 sequence is CSGMTSHNEQFF. The CDR3 DNA reads as TGCAGCGGAATGACTAGCCACAATGAGCAGTTCTTC.

V gene TRBV6-1 combines with J gene TRBJ1-4; D perhaps matches TRBD1 (5 bases). Germline CDR1 is MNHNS and CDR2 is SASEGT. The CDR3 has 14 residues. The V gene lost 2 bases and the J gene lost 7 bases, with 11 bases spanning the gap. Written as DNA, the CDR3 is TGTGCCAGCAGTGAACAAGGGACGGGTGAAAAACTGTTTTTT. Amino acid sequence: CASSEQGTGEKLFF.

This clonotype turned up a few times. This chain uses TRBV6-1 with TRBJ2-1; 11 bases fit TRBD2. The CDR3 covers 16 residues. The junction had 6 bases not matched to a gene; V was cut back by 3 bases and J by 5 bases. CDR1 and CDR2 from the germline V gene are MNHNS and SASEGT. The CDR3 nucleotides read TGTGCCAGCAGTGAGTCGGGACTAGCGGTAAACAATGAGCAGTTCTTC. It codes for CASSESGLAVNNEQFF.

The table lists this clonotype with a few counts. This rearrangement joins TRBV6-6 to TRBJ1-6; D might be TRBD1 (6 bases). The CDR3 runs to 12 residues. Trimming removed 7 bases at V and 7 bases at J, with 8 bases between. Germline V CDR1 and CDR2: MNHNY, SVGAGI (reference sequence). The CDR3 sequence is CASIGTNSPLHF. CDR3 coding DNA: TGTGCCAGCATCGGGACAAATTCACCCCTCCACTTT.

This clonotype was recorded at least ten times. V and J are TRBV20-1 and TRBJ2-3; perhaps TRBD1 as D (5 bases). The V end was cut by 0 bases, the J end by 2 bases, with 15 bases between. The CDR3 is made up of 16 amino acids. The germline V gene has CDR1 DFQATT and CDR2 SNEGSKA (reference sequence). CDR3 region: CSARDVDTISTDTQYF. The CDR3 coding sequence is TGCAGTGCTAGAGATGTGGACACGATTTCCACAGATACGCAGTATTTT.

This clonotype was picked up many times. The V call is TRBV14, the J call TRBJ1-4; 8 bases fit TRBD1. With V trimmed by 4 bases and J by 5 bases, 6 bases remained unmatched. The CDR3 sequence is 15 residues long. From germline, CDR1 is SGHDN and CDR2 FVKESK. For the CDR3, the DNA is TGTGCCAGCAGCCCGAGGACAGGGTGGAATGAAAAACTGTTTTTT. Its translation: CASSPRTGWNEKLFF.

This clonotype came up many times. V usage is TRBV13 and J usage is TRBJ2-2; D unclear. CDR1 is PRHDT and CDR2 is FYEKMQ in the germline V gene (reference sequence). V lost 5 bases, J lost 0 bases, and 7 bases lay in between. The CDR3 is made up of 14 amino acids. The DNA of the CDR3 is TGTGCCAGCAGCCCATATACGAACACCGGGGAGCTGTTTTTT. It specifies CASSPYTNTGELFF. Based on the CDR3 plus reference TRBV13 and TRBJ2-2, the full variable domain is AAGVIQSPRHLIKEKRETATLKCYPIPRHDTVYWYQQGPGQDPQFLISFYEKMQSDKGSIPDRFSAQQFSDYHSELNMSSLELGDSALYFCASSPYTNTGELFFGEGSRLTVL.